Listed below are T cell receptor beta chains from one sample, sequenced in a study of T-cell memory formation after mild COVID-19. TCRdb analysed the 5' RACE reads with MiXCR anew, one entry per CDR3 protein. The sample includes roughly 350,000 distinct CDR3 sequences, 25% to 30% of them seen just once. Sample: PBMCs or a T cell subset sorted from them (not recorded which). These TCRs come from an adult woman who had mild COVID-19 (a few samples of this study predate the infection). Cell type and time point are not known. Both conserved end residues are part of each CDR3. The D gene is left open where the match is weak. Clone size is given for some rows only: seen once, a few or many times, or a class if the clone is expanded.

-,TRBJ2-3,few,TRBV24-1,TGTGCCGTTGGCTTTGGAAGCACAGATACGCAGTATTTT,CAVGFGSTDTQYF
-,TRBJ2-1,-,TRBV9,TGTGCCAGCAGCGTGGATGGGGATGAGCAGTTCTTC,CASSVDGDEQFF
-,TRBJ2-5,-,TRBV6-1,TGTGCCAGCAGTGAACTGTCGTACCAAGAGACCCAGTACTTC,CASSELSYQETQYF
-,TRBJ2-3,-,TRBV20-1,TGCAGTGCTTCCGATACTAGCACAGATACGCAGTATTTT,CSASDTSTDTQYF
-,TRBJ1-2,-,TRBV5-4,TGTGCCAGCAGCACGGACGGGGACTATGGCTACACCTTC,CASSTDGDYGYTF
-,TRBJ2-1,few,TRBV20-1,TGCAGTGCTCAGCTTAGGGGGATTGAGCAGTTCTTC,CSAQLRGIEQFF
-,TRBJ1-2,few,TRBV6-1,TGTGCCAGCACCCAGGGGTTCTATGGCTACACCTTC,CASTQGFYGYTF
TRBD2,TRBJ2-3,once,TRBV5-1,TGCGCCAGCAGCGGGGGCGGGAGGGGGACAGATACGCAGTATTTT,CASSGGGRGTDTQYF
TRBD2,TRBJ2-1,-,TRBV12-3/TRBV12-4,TGTGCCAGCAGGCGGGAGCAAGGCTCCTACAATGAGCAGTTCTTC,CASRREQGSYNEQFF
TRBD2,TRBJ2-2,few,TRBV18,TGTGCCAGCTCACCGGTAGCGGGGGACACCGGGGAGCTGTTTTTT,CASSPVAGDTGELFF
TRBD2,TRBJ2-3,-,TRBV24-1,TGTGCCACCAGCGCTTCTAGCGGCTTCACAGATACGCAGTATTTT,CATSASSGFTDTQYF
-,TRBJ1-2,few,TRBV7-9,TGTGCCAGCTCCCTTTCCGGGCACACCTTC,CASSLSGHTF
-,TRBJ1-3,few,TRBV4-3,TGCGCCAGCAGCCAAGCGGCAGGCTCTGGAAACACCATATATTTT,CASSQAAGSGNTIYF
-,TRBJ1-2,-,TRBV9,TGTGCCAGCAGCACGGGGACGGCTGCCTACACCTTC,CASSTGTAAYTF
-,TRBJ2-1,-,TRBV27,TGTGCCAGCAGTCCATTAGGAAATGAGCAGTTCTTC,CASSPLGNEQFF
-,TRBJ1-6,-,TRBV20-1,TGCAGTGCTAGACAGGGGCACTATTCACCCCTCCACTTT,CSARQGHYSPLHF
TRBD2,TRBJ2-7,-,TRBV4-2,TGTGCCAGCAGCCAAGGGCTAGCGGGAGGGCCTTACGAGCAGTACTTC,CASSQGLAGGPYEQYF
-,TRBJ1-1,-,TRBV11-2,TGTGCCAGCAGCGTCCTCACAGGGAACACTGAAGCTTTCTTT,CASSVLTGNTEAFF
TRBD1,TRBJ2-2,-,TRBV12-3/TRBV12-4,TGTGCCAGCAGTCCCGGGACAGGGCCCGGGGAGCTGTTTTTT,CASSPGTGPGELFF
TRBD2,TRBJ2-1,few,TRBV7-2,TGTGCCAGCAGCTTCCCCGGCGGGGGGCTCTACAATGAGCAGTTCTTC,CASSFPGGGLYNEQFF
-,TRBJ2-1,few,TRBV15,TGTGCCACCAGCAGGGACGCCGTCCCCTACAATGAGCAGTTCTTC,CATSRDAVPYNEQFF
-,TRBJ2-3,-,TRBV24-1,TGTGCCACCAGTGAATGGGGACATTTCACAGATACGCAGTATTTT,CATSEWGHFTDTQYF
-,TRBJ2-3,few,TRBV18,TGTGCCAGCTCATCAGGGCACACAGATACGCAGTATTTT,CASSSGHTDTQYF
TRBD2,TRBJ2-3,-,TRBV20-1,TGCAGTGCTAGACGACTAGCGGGGGGGGGCACAGATACGCAGTATTTT,CSARRLAGGGTDTQYF
-,TRBJ1-1,few,TRBV10-3,TGTGCCATCGGTCGTTCCAACACTGAAGCTTTCTTT,CAIGRSNTEAFF
-,TRBJ1-2,-,TRBV5-1,TGCGCCAGCAGCTCCACATCCGGGGCTGGAATCGGGGACGGCTACACCTTC,CASSSTSGAGIGDGYTF
TRBD1,TRBJ2-3,few,TRBV20-1,TGCAGTGCCGCACAGGGGGGCACAGATACGCAGTATTTT,CSAAQGGTDTQYF
TRBD1,TRBJ1-1,few,TRBV7-9,TGTGCCAGCAGCCTCCTCGGACAGGGTGGGACTGAAGCTTTCTTT,CASSLLGQGGTEAFF
TRBD1,TRBJ2-3,many,TRBV12-3/TRBV12-4,TGTGCCAGCAGCTGGACAGGGGGTTGGGCTACGCAGTATTTT,CASSWTGGWATQYF
TRBD2,TRBJ2-1,few,TRBV29-1,TGCAGCGTTGAAGGCCTAGCGGGAATATACAATGAGCAGTTCTTC,CSVEGLAGIYNEQFF
-,TRBJ1-2,few,TRBV7-2,TGTGCCAGCAGCTTAGCCTCAGGGGCGGGGGACTATGGCTACACCTTC,CASSLASGAGDYGYTF
TRBD1,TRBJ1-1,-,TRBV3-1,TGTGCCAGCAGCCCTTACGGGACAGGGTTGAACACTGAAGCTTTCTTT,CASSPYGTGLNTEAFF
-,TRBJ2-3,-,TRBV2,TGTGCCAGCAAGGAGACTCCTAGCACAGATACGCAGTATTTT,CASKETPSTDTQYF
TRBD1,TRBJ1-2,-,TRBV5-1,TGCGCCAGCAGCGTGGGACAGGGAACTAGCTACACCTTC,CASSVGQGTSYTF
TRBD2,TRBJ2-7,few,TRBV12-3/TRBV12-4,TGTGCCAGCCGACTAGCGGGTCTTGGCTACGAGCAGTACTTC,CASRLAGLGYEQYF
TRBD1,TRBJ1-1,few,TRBV20-1,TGCAGTGCTAGAGCGACAGGGGCCCCGAACACTGAAGCTTTCTTT,CSARATGAPNTEAFF
-,TRBJ1-1,-,TRBV12-3/TRBV12-4,TGTGCCAGCAGTTTAGGGGGAGCTTTCTTT,CASSLGGAFF
-,TRBJ1-4,-,TRBV3-1,TGTGCCAGCAGCCAAGATAGTGGACAGAATGAAAAACTGTTTTTT,CASSQDSGQNEKLFF
TRBD1,TRBJ2-5,few,TRBV29-1,TGCAGCGTTGCTACCAGGGGGTTGGGGGAGACCCAGTACTTC,CSVATRGLGETQYF